Only a few counts were recorded for the clone carrying this T cell receptor (beta chain). The target antigen is unknown. This entry comes from a study of T cell responses to AZD1222 COVID-19 vaccine. CDR1 is SGHTS, CDR2 YDEGEE, per germline. V shed 4 bases and J 2 bases; nucleotides not matched to a gene: 4. The CDR3 is 14 amino acids. Whole-study findings and limits: Females outnumbered males among donors, who were mostly white British; clonal diversity was possibly underestimated. Baseline seropositivity occurred in only a handful of AZD1222 recipients. When two AZD1222 doses had been given, Spike-specific TCR breadth and depth rose. Repertoires were obtained solely post-peak T cell response.

TCRdb's table, derived via immunoSEQ multiplex PCR, lists solely in-frame clones and lacks some. The table includes 65,000 to 90,000 clones, about 86% detected once. Here the sequenced sample was peripheral blood, taken on day 0 of AZD1222 vaccination. The chain uses TRBV5-8 and TRBJ2-7, with 9 bases matching TRBD2. The source is an adult in good health. For the CDR3, the DNA is TGTGCCAGCAGCCGCGGGGGGGCTGCCTACGAGCAGTACTTC. It yields the protein CASSRGGAAYEQYF.